This T cell receptor (beta chain) was identified in a study of human T cells and chemical hapten exposure. General study points: Patch test score tracked positively with PT1 expanded TCR counts.

Time point of the sample: pre-sensitization, week 0. As to treatment: therapeutic diphenylcyclopropenone sensitization with weekly scalp DPC. Unfractionated whole blood was the source from which total RNA was extracted. Trimming left V 4 bases short and J 12 bases short, with 16 bases between. This CDR3 region has 13 residues. The germline V gene has CDR1 LGHNT and CDR2 FRNRAP. TCRdb processed the RACE reads anew with MiXCR; each CDR3 protein has one entry. The sample carries under 40,000 distinct CDR3 sequences, around a tenth recorded once. As regards this clonotype: The antigen is undetermined.

Sequencing was performed on whole blood, taken in connection with sensitization to the hapten diphenylcyclopropenone (DPC). The chain joins TRBV12-5 to TRBJ2-1; D uncertain. This clonotype originated in a man in his forties or fifties with alopecia areata. Some clones in this sample may be carry-over from other donors' samples. CDR3 residues: CASGSPLMVAQFF. As DNA, the CDR3 is TGTGCTAGTGGTTCTCCCCTTATGGTGGCGCAGTTCTTC.